This T cell receptor (beta chain) emerged from a study of identical twins. This clonotype was counted many times. As yet, its antigen is unknown. The study's findings and limits: Twin pairs' shared out-of-frame alpha sequences were enriched in low generation probability. Models predicted less out-of-frame TCR alpha sharing in monozygotic twins than was found.

V shed 0 bases and J shed 4 bases, with 18 bases lying between them. This CDR3 is 16 amino acids long. In germline, CDR1 is DFQATT, CDR2 SNEGSKA (reference sequence). Template switching created a universal primer site, and the cDNA included unique molecular identifiers. Using its own MiXCR run on the 5' RACE reads, TCRdb lists one record per CDR3 protein. The profile shows 150,000 or so distinct CDR3 sequences, under 4.5% of them singletons. The clonotype was recovered from a man between 18 and 35 years old in good health. The chain employs TRBV20-1 and TRBJ1-1; no clear D gene. Material: memory T cells sorted from blood. The CDR3 nucleotides are TGCAGTGCTAGAGAGGTCTTAAGTTTAGGAAGCACTGAAGCTTTCTTT. This encodes CSAREVLSLGSTEAFF.